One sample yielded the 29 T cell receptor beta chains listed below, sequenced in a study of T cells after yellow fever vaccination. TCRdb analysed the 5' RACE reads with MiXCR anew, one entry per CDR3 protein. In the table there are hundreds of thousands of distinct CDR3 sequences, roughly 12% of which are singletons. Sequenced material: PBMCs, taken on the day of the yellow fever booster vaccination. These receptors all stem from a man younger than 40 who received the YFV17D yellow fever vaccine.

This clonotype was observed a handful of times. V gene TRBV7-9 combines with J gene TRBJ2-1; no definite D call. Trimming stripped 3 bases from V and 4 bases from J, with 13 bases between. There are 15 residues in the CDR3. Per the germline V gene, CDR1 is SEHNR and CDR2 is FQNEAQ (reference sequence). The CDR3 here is CASSLRGSGYNEQFF. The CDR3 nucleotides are TGTGCCAGCAGCTTGAGAGGATCTGGATACAATGAGCAGTTCTTC.

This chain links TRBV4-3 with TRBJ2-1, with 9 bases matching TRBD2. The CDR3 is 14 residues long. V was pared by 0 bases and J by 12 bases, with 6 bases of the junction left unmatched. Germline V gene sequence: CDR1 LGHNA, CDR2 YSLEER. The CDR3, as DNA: TGCGCCAGCAGCCAAGAGGCAGCGGGAGGTCTGCAGTTCTTC. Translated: CASSQEAAGGLQFF.

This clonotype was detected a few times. CDR3 region: CATSESLAASYEQYF. In DNA form, the CDR3 reads TGTGCCACCAGCGAAAGCTTAGCGGCCTCCTACGAGCAGTACTTC. The gene calls are TRBV15 and TRBJ2-7; D perhaps matches TRBD2 (6 bases). The germline gives CDR1 LNHNV, CDR2 YYDKDF (reference sequence). The CDR3 is 15 amino acids. V lost 5 bases, J lost 0 bases, and 14 bases lay in between.

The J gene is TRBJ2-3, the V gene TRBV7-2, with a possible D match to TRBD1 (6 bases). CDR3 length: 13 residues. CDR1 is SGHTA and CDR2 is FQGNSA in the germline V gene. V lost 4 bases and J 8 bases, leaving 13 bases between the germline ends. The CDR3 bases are TGTGCCAGCAGCTCAACAGGGATCGGTACGCAGTATTTT. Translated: CASSSTGIGTQYF.

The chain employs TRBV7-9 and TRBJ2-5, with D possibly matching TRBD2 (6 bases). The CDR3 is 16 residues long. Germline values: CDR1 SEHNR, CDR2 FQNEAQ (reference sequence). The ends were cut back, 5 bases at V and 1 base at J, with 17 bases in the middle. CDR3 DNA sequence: TGTGCCAGCAGCCGACCGCCGTTAGCGGCCCAAGAGACCCAGTACTTC. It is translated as CASSRPPLAAQETQYF.

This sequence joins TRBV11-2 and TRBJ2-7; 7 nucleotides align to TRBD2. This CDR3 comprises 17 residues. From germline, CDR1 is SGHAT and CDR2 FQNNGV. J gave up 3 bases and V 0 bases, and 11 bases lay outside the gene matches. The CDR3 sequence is CASSLEVGGGRSYEQYF. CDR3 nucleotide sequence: TGTGCCAGCAGCTTAGAAGTCGGGGGAGGGAGGAGCTACGAGCAGTACTTC. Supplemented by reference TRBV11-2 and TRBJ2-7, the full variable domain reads EAGVAQSPRYKIIEKRQSVAFWCNPISGHATLYWYQQILGQGPKLLIQFQNNGVVDDSQLPKDRFSAERLKGVDSTLKIQPAKLEDSAVYLCASSLEVGGGRSYEQYFGPGTRLTVT.

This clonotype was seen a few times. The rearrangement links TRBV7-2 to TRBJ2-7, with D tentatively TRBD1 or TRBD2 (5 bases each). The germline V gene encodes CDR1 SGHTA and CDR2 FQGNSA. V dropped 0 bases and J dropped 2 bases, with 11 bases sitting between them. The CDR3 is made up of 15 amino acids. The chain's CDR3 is CASSLAGVIAYEQYF. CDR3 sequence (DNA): TGTGCCAGCAGCTTAGCGGGGGTCATAGCCTACGAGCAGTACTTC.

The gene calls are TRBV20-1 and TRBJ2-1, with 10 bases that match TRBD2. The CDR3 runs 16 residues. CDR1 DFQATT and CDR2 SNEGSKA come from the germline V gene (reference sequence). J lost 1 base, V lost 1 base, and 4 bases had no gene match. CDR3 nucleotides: TGCAGTGCTAGAGGCGCTAGCGGGAGTTCCTACAATGAGCAGTTCTTC. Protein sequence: CSARGASGSSYNEQFF.

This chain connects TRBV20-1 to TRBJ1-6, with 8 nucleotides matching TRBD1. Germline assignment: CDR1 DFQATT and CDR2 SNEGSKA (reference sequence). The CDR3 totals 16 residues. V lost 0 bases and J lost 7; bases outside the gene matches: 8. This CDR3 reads CSARDRGPSKNSPLHF. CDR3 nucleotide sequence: TGCAGTGCTAGAGACAGGGGGCCCTCCAAAAATTCACCCCTCCACTTT.

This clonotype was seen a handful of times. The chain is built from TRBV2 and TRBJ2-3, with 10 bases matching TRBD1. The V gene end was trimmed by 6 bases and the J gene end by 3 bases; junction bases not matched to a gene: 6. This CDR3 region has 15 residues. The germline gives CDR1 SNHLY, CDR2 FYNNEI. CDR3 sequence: CASREGQGTTDTQYF. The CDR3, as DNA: TGTGCCAGCAGGGAGGGACAGGGGACGACAGATACGCAGTATTTT.

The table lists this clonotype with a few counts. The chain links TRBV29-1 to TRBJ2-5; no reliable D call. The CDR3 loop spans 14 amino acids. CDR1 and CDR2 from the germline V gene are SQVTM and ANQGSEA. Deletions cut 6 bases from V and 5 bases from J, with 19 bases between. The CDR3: CSVAHTGLRETQYF. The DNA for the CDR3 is TGCAGCGTCGCACATACCGGCCTTAGGGAGACCCAGTACTTC.

CDR3 region: CASSFGGDRNAFF. The CDR3 DNA is TGTGCCAGCAGTTTTGGTGGGGACAGGAACGCTTTCTTT. The chain recombines TRBV12-3 or TRBV12-4 with TRBJ1-1; 8 bases are a match to TRBD1. The J segment lost 11 bases and the V segment lost 3 bases, leaving 8 bases of the junction unmatched. This CDR3 is built from 13 residues.

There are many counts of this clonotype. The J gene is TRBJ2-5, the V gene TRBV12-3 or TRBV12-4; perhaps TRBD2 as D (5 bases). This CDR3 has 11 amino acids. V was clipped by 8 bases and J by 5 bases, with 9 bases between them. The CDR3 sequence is CASPPGETQYF. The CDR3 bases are TGTGCCAGCCCCCCGGGGGAGACCCAGTACTTC.

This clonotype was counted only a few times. The CDR3 region has the DNA TGCAGTGCTAGGTACTGGAACCAAGAGACCCAGTACTTC. This encodes CSARYWNQETQYF. This sequence joins TRBV20-1 and TRBJ2-5; D gene uncertain. The V and J ends lost 3 bases and 0 bases respectively, with 8 bases between them. This CDR3 spans 13 amino acids. Germline-derived CDR1 and CDR2 are DFQATT and SNEGSKA (reference sequence).

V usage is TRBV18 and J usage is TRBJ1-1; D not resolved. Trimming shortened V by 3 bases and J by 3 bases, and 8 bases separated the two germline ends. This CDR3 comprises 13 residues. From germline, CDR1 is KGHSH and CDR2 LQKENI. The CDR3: CASSPSRDTEAFF. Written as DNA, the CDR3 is TGTGCCAGCTCACCCTCGAGGGACACTGAAGCTTTCTTT.

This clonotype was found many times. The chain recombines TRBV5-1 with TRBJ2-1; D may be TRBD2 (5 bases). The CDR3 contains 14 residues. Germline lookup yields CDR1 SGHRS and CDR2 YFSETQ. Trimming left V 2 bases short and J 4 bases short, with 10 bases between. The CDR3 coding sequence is TGCGCCAGCAGCTTTACAGCGGAGTACAATGAGCAGTTCTTC. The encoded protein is CASSFTAEYNEQFF.

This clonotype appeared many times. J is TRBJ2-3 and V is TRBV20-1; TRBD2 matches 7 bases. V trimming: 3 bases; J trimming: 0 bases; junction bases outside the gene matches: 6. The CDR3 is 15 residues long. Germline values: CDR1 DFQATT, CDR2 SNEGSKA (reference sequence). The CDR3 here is CSARERGLSTDTQYF. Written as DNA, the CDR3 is TGCAGTGCTAGGGAGCGGGGCCTTAGCACAGATACGCAGTATTTT.

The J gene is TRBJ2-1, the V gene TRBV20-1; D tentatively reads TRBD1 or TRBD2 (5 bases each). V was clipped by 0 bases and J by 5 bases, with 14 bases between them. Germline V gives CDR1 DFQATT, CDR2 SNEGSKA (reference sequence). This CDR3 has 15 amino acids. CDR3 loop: CSARDGAGGDNEQFF. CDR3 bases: TGCAGTGCTAGAGATGGGGCGGGCGGCGACAATGAGCAGTTCTTC.

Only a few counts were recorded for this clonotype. The chain's CDR3 is CASSEPQGSGEKLFF. The CDR3 coding sequence is TGCGCCAGCAGTGAGCCACAGGGATCCGGTGAAAAACTGTTTTTT. This chain connects TRBV10-2 to TRBJ1-4; D may be TRBD1 (6 bases). The germline V and J ends were trimmed by 2 bases and 7 bases, with 14 bases remaining between them. This CDR3 has 15 amino acids. Germline lookup yields CDR1 WSHSY and CDR2 SAAADI.

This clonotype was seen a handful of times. The CDR3 reads CASSLLQLQETQYF. CDR3 nucleotide sequence: TGTGCCAGCAGCTTACTACAGCTCCAAGAGACCCAGTACTTC. The gene calls are TRBV7-6 and TRBJ2-5, with D unclear. This CDR3 contains 14 residues. V was trimmed by 2 bases and J by 1 base, leaving 8 bases between them. Germline CDR1 SGHVS, CDR2 FNYEAQ.

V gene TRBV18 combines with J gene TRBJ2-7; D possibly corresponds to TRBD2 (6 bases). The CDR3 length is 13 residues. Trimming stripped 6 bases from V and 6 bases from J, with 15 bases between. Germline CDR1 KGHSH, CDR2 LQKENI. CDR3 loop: CASSADAGGEQYF. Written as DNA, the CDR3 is TGTGCCAGCTCCGCCGACGCCGGGGGCGAGCAGTACTTC.

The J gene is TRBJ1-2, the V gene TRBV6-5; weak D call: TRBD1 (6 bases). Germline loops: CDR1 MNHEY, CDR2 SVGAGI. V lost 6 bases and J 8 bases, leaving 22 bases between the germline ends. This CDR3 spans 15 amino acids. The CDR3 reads CASSYLGADRGGYTF. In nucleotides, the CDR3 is TGTGCCAGCAGCTACCTGGGGGCGGATCGAGGAGGCTACACCTTC.

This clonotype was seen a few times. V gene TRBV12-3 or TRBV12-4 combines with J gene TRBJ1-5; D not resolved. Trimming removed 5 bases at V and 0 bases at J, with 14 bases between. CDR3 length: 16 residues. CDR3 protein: CASSTRSGYSNQPQHF. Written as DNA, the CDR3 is TGTGCCAGCAGTACCCGATCGGGTTATAGCAATCAGCCCCAGCATTTT.

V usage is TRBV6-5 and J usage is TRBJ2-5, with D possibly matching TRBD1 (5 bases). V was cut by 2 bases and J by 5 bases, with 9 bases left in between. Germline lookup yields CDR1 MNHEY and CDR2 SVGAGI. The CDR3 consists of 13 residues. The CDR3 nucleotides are TGTGCCAGCAGTTACGGCAGGGTTGAGACCCAGTACTTC. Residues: CASSYGRVETQYF.

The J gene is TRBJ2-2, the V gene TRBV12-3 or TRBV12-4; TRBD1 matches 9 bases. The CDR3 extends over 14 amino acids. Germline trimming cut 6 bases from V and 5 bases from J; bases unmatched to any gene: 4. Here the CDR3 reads CASRGQGETGELFF. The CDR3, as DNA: TGTGCCAGCAGGGGACAGGGCGAAACCGGGGAGCTGTTTTTT.

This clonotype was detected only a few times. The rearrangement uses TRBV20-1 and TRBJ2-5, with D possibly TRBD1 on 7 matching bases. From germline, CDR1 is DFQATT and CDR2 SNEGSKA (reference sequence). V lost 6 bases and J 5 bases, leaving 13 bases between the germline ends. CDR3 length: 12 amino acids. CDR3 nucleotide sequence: TGCAGTGCCGAAGGAGGGGGCGAGACCCAGTACTTC. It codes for CSAEGGGETQYF.

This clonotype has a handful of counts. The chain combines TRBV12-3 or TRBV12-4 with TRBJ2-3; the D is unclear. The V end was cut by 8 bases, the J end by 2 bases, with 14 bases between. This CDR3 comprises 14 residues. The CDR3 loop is CASALNPSTDTQYF. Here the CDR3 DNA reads TGTGCCAGCGCCCTCAACCCTTCCACAGATACGCAGTATTTT.

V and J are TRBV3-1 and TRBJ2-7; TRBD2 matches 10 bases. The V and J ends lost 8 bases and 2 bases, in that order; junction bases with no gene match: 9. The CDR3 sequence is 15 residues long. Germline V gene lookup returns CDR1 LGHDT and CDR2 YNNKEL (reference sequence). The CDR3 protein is CASCAGLARAYEQYF. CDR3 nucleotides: TGTGCCAGCTGCGCGGGACTAGCGCGTGCCTACGAGCAGTACTTC.

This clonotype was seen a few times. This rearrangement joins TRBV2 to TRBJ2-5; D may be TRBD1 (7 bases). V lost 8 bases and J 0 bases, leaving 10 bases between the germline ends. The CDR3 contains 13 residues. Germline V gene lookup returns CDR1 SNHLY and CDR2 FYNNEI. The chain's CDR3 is CASAGGYQETQYF. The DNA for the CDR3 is TGTGCCAGCGCAGGGGGGTACCAAGAGACCCAGTACTTC. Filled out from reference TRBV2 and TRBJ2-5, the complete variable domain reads EPEVTQTPSHQVTQMGQEVILRCVPISNHLYFYWYRQILGQKVEFLVSFYNNEISEKSEIFDDQFSVERPDGSNFTLKIRSTKLEDSAMYFCASAGGYQETQYFGPGTRLLVL.